What follows are 11 T cell receptor beta chains derived from one specimen sequenced in a study of T cells in Graves' hyperthyroidism and ophthalmopathy. Amplified TCR beta CDR3 regions derived from RNA transcripts. With the HTBI primer set, the TCR CDR3 went through a first round of RT-PCR. MiXCR, applied by TCRdb to the multiplex PCR reads, yields one record per CDR3 protein. Of around 350,000 distinct CDR3 sequences listed, about 18% are singletons. Sequencing input: blood. The receptors here all came from a woman in her late teens or twenties with Graves' hyperthyroidism.

The chain carries TRBV6-1 and TRBJ1-2; D uncertain. Trimming removed 1 base from V and 0 bases from J, with 12 bases in between. The CDR3 runs 16 residues. Germline CDR1 MNHNS, CDR2 SASEGT. The CDR3 sequence is CASSEVAHLANYGYTF. The CDR3 nucleotides read TGTGCCAGCAGTGAAGTCGCTCACCTCGCTAACTATGGCTACACCTTC.

The table lists this clonotype with many counts. V usage is TRBV18 and J usage is TRBJ2-7; 7 positions match TRBD1. J gave up 7 bases and V 2 bases, and 8 bases lay outside the gene matches. The V gene's germline CDR1 is KGHSH and CDR2 LQKENI. This CDR3 spans 14 amino acids. CDR3 sequence reads: CASSPSTGDWEQYF. CDR3 in DNA: TGTGCCAGCTCACCATCTACAGGGGATTGGGAGCAGTACTTC.

This clonotype was observed at least ten times. The chain links TRBV3-1 to TRBJ1-2; D may be TRBD1 (5 bases). The CDR3 is 15 residues long. The germline V gene encodes CDR1 LGHDT and CDR2 YNNKEL (reference sequence). V was trimmed by 4 bases and J by 3 bases, leaving 15 bases between them. Here the CDR3 DNA reads TGTGCCAGCAGCCCAATAACAACAGGAGACTATGGCTACACCTTC. It codes for CASSPITTGDYGYTF.

This clonotype has only a few counts. This may be a read error, as it is one base from a much larger clone. The final CDR3 position lacks the conserved phenylalanine or tryptophan, pointing to a likely read error. This rearrangement joins TRBV7-9 to TRBJ2-7; the D is unclear. V was shortened by 1 base and J by 3 bases, with 7 bases between the two germline ends. CDR1 is SEHNR and CDR2 is FQNEAQ in the germline V gene (reference sequence). This CDR3 is built from 13 residues. The CDR3 DNA reads as TGTGCCAGCAGCTTAGGCGGAGACTACGAGCAGTACTAC. Protein sequence: CASSLGGDYEQYY.

The table lists this clonotype with a few counts. The chain uses TRBV21-1 and TRBJ1-2; the table calls TRBD1, which could not be checked here. TRBV21-1 has pseudogene status. The CDR3 length is 20 residues. For the CDR3, the DNA is TGTGCCAGCAGCTATTCAAGGATCCGATTGCTGGACAGGAGCCGTTATGGCTACACCTTC. Residues: CASSYSRIRLLDRSRYGYTF.

In this sample, this clonotype turned up many times. CDR3 nucleotide sequence: TGTGCCAGCAGCCGTTCGGGGGGGAGTGAAGAGACCCAGTACTTC. This encodes CASSRSGGSEETQYF. The V gene is TRBV4-2, the J gene TRBJ2-5; 8 bases agree with TRBD2. The junction had 7 bases not matched to a gene; V was cut back by 4 bases and J by 3 bases. CDR1 and CDR2 from the germline V gene are LGHNA and YNFKEQ. CDR3 length: 15 residues.

There are many counts of this clonotype. The chain carries TRBV5-1 and TRBJ1-6; D unresolved. V was pared by 0 bases and J by 4 bases, with 5 bases between. The CDR3 spans 14 residues. Germline CDR1 SGHRS, CDR2 YFSETQ. CDR3: CASSLDGYNSPLHF. The CDR3 nucleotides are TGCGCCAGCAGCTTGGATGGGTATAATTCACCCCTCCACTTT.

This clonotype was found many times. Sequence at one end of the junction differs from germline and may be a read error. The chain uses TRBV6-4 and TRBJ1-3; maybe TRBD1 (6 bases). There are 16 residues in the CDR3. Germline lookup yields CDR1 MRHNA and CDR2 SNTAGT. In nucleotides, the CDR3 is TGTGCCAGCAGTGACCACAGGGTGAAAGCTGGAAACACCATACATTTT. It codes for CASSDHRVKAGNTIHF.

The chain joins TRBV5-1 to TRBJ1-1, with D maybe TRBD1 (6 bases). Trimming removed 0 bases from V and 10 bases from J, with 10 bases in between. This CDR3 has 12 amino acids. CDR1 is SGHRS, CDR2 YFSETQ, per germline. The CDR3 DNA reads TGCGCCAGCAGCTTGGCTGGGGGGCTAGCTTTCTTT. Protein product: CASSLAGGLAFF.

In its sample, this clonotype was seen many times. The chain uses TRBV11-2 and TRBJ2-2; D gene ambiguous. The CDR3 covers 11 residues. Germline V lookup: CDR1 SGHAT, CDR2 FQNNGV. The ends were cut back, 2 bases at V and 5 bases at J, with 0 bases in the middle. This chain's CDR3 is CASSLTGELFF. Here the CDR3 DNA reads TGTGCCAGCAGCTTAACCGGGGAGCTGTTTTTT.

The chain employs TRBV6-1 and TRBJ2-7; 7 bases line up with TRBD1. The CDR3 is 14 amino acids. Per germline, CDR1 MNHNS and CDR2 SASEGT. The ends lost 7 bases at V and 0 bases at J; junction bases unmatched: 6. The CDR3 DNA follows: TGTGCCAGCACCGGACAGGCAGACTCCTACGAGCAGTACTTC. It translates to CASTGQADSYEQYF.